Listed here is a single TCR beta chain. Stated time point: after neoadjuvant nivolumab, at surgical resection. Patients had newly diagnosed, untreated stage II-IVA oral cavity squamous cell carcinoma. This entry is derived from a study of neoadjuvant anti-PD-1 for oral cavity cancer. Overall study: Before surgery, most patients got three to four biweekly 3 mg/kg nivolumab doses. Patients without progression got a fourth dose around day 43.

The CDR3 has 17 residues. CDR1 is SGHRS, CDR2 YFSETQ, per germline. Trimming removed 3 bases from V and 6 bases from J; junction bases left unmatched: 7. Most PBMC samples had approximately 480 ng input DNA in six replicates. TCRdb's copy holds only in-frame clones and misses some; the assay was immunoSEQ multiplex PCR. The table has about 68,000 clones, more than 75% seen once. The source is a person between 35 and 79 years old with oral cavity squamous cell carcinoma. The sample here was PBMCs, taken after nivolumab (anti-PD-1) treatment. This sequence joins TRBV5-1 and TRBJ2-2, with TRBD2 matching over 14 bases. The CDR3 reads CASSSGTSGSVSGELFF. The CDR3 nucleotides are TGCGCCAGCAGCTCCGGGACTAGCGGGAGTGTCTCCGGGGAGCTGTTTTTT.